One and the same sample provided the 22 T cell receptor beta chains below, sequenced in a study of blood T cell repertoires in COVID-19. TCRdb's copy holds only in-frame clones and misses some; the assay was immunoSEQ multiplex PCR. The sample contains about 160,000 clones, about four fifths of which appear only once. Sequencing was carried out using PBMCs or T cells enriched from blood (not recorded which). The receptors stem from a woman aged 55-69 years who had recovered from COVID-19.

This chain joins TRBV5-8 and TRBJ1-5; TRBD1 aligns across 8 bases. Germline loops: CDR1 SGHTS, CDR2 YDEGEE. The CDR3 totals 17 residues. V lost 0 bases, J lost 0 bases, and 5 bases stayed unmatched. In nucleotides, the CDR3 is TGTGCCAGCAGCTTGGGTAACCAGGGGGCTAGCAATCAGCCCCAGCATTTT. It codes for CASSLGNQGASNQPQHF. The variable domain in full, completed from reference TRBV5-8 and TRBJ1-5, reads EAGVTQSPTHLIKTRGQQATLRCSPISGHTSVYWYQQALGLGLQFLLWYDEGEERNRGNFPPRFSGRQFPNYSSELNVNALELEDSALYLCASSLGNQGASNQPQHFGDGTRLSIL.

The chain links TRBV7-2 to TRBJ2-2; 14 bases map to TRBD2. V lost 4 bases to trimming and J lost 1 base; unmatched junction nucleotides: 2. The length of the CDR3 is 17 residues. Looked up from germline, CDR1 is SGHTA and CDR2 is FQGNSA. Here the CDR3 reads CASSSGTSGGNTGELFF. In nucleotides, the CDR3 is TGTGCCAGCAGCTCTGGGACTAGCGGGGGGAACACCGGGGAGCTGTTTTTT.

The chain carries TRBV11-1 and TRBJ1-5; D perhaps matches TRBD1 (6 bases). The CDR3 runs 14 residues. Per germline, CDR1 SGHAT and CDR2 FQDESV (reference sequence). V lost 2 bases and J 5 bases, leaving 10 bases between the germline ends. CDR3 sequence: CASSLRGGHQPQHF. The CDR3 DNA reads as TGTGCCAGCAGCTTAAGAGGGGGTCATCAGCCCCAGCATTTT.

The chain has TRBV3-1 (or the pseudogene TRBV3-2) and TRBJ2-7, with D possibly being TRBD2 (6 bases). The CDR3 loop spans 16 amino acids. CDR1 and CDR2 (germline): LGHDT, YNNKEL (reference sequence). V gave up 5 bases and J gave up 3 bases, with 20 bases separating them. The CDR3 reads CASSNRLAWGDYEQYF. The CDR3 nucleotides read TGTGCCAGCAGCAACCGATTAGCGTGGGGGGACTACGAGCAGTACTTC.

This CDR3 is CATSREQTADQPQHF. The CDR3 bases are TGTGCCACCAGCAGAGAGCAGACAGCCGATCAGCCCCAGCATTTT. This rearrangement joins TRBV15 to TRBJ1-5; possibly TRBD1 for D (5 bases). CDR3 length: 15 amino acids. Germline V gene sequence: CDR1 LNHNV, CDR2 YYDKDF (reference sequence). V lost 0 bases and J 5 bases, leaving 11 bases between the germline ends.

This clone was seen a single time. This chain connects TRBV6-5 to TRBJ2-2; TRBD1 aligns across 8 bases. Germline V gives CDR1 MNHEY, CDR2 SVGAGI. Trimming at V came to 2 bases and at J to 7 bases, leaving 6 bases not matched to a gene. The CDR3 consists of 15 residues. The CDR3 sequence is CASSYGQGANGELFF. CDR3 in DNA: TGTGCCAGCAGTTACGGGCAGGGGGCTAACGGGGAGCTGTTTTTT.

V is TRBV30 and J is TRBJ1-6; unclear D gene. V lost 0 bases to trimming and J lost 10 bases, with 19 bases between them. The CDR3 runs 16 residues. CDR1 and CDR2 (germline): GTSNPN, SVGIG (reference sequence). The DNA of the CDR3 is TGTGCCTGGAGTGTTATTATTAGTTCCACGGGGTCACCCCTCCACTTT. Translated: CAWSVIISSTGSPLHF.

CDR3 coding DNA: TGTGCTAGTGGTTTGGACGACAGGGGGAAGACCCAGTACTTC. Translated, it gives CASGLDDRGKTQYF. This chain joins TRBV12-5 and TRBJ2-5; TRBD1 aligns across 9 bases. The CDR3 contains 14 residues. The germline CDR1 and CDR2 sequences are LGHNT and FRNRAP. The J segment lost 6 bases and the V segment lost 1 base, leaving 3 bases of the junction unmatched.

This rearrangement joins TRBV9 to TRBJ2-2; the match to TRBD1 covers 7 bases. Losses at the gene ends were 3 bases for V and 0 bases for J; bases not matched to a gene: 2. CDR1 and CDR2 from the germline V gene are SGDLS and YYNGEE. The CDR3 runs to 15 residues. For the CDR3, the DNA is TGTGCCAGCAGCGCAACAGGGGCGAACACCGGGGAGCTGTTTTTT. Residues: CASSATGANTGELFF.

This chain links TRBV4-1 with TRBJ2-7; the match to TRBD1 covers 10 bases. This CDR3 spans 16 amino acids. Germline lookup yields CDR1 MGHRA and CDR2 YSYEKL. The V and J ends lost 2 bases and 3 bases, in that order; junction bases with no gene match: 7. CDR3 in DNA: TGCGCCAGCAGCCAAAGACCCCGGGACAGGGGCTACGAGCAGTACTTC. Translation gives CASSQRPRDRGYEQYF.

Written as DNA, the CDR3 is TGTGCCATCACCCCCAGGCTCTCTGGAAACACCATATATTTT. It translates to CAITPRLSGNTIYF. The rearrangement links TRBV7-2 to TRBJ1-3, with D hard to call. Germline V gene sequence: CDR1 SGHTA, CDR2 FQGNSA. The CDR3 has 14 amino acids. V shed 10 bases and J shed 0 bases, with 13 bases lying between them.

The gene calls are TRBV10-2 and TRBJ1-1; D unclear. CDR1 and CDR2 (germline): WSHSY, SAAADI. This CDR3 contains 14 residues. The V end was cut by 8 bases, the J end by 1 base, with 14 bases between. The CDR3 nucleotides read TGCGCCAGCGAGTCCTCGCGGGGGAACACTGAAGCTTTCTTT. This encodes CASESSRGNTEAFF.

This clone was recorded a few times. The chain is built from TRBV12-3 or TRBV12-4 and TRBJ2-1; possible D gene TRBD2, 7 bases. Trimming pared 3 bases from V and 12 bases from J, leaving 15 bases between. This CDR3 spans 13 amino acids. The CDR3 nucleotides read TGTGCCAGCAGTTTGGCGGGGGCGCGTGGGCAGTTCTTC. The encoded protein is CASSLAGARGQFF.

This clone occurred once. The chain joins TRBV19 to TRBJ2-1; the match to TRBD2 covers 11 bases. This CDR3 is built from 14 residues. Unmatched junction bases numbered 3, after V lost 3 bases and J lost 8 bases. Germline loops: CDR1 LNHDA, CDR2 SQIVND (reference sequence). The CDR3 sequence: CASSMLAGGHEQFF. The DNA of the CDR3 is TGTGCCAGTAGTATGCTAGCGGGGGGCCATGAGCAGTTCTTC.

This clone was seen only once. The V call is TRBV24-1, the J call TRBJ2-1; TRBD2 agrees at 14 bases. Germline values: CDR1 KGHDR, CDR2 SFDVKD. Trimming cost V 3 bases and J 3 bases; bases outside gene matches: 0. The CDR3 extends over 16 amino acids. The CDR3 bases are TGTGCCACCAGTGATGGGACTAGCGGGGGCTACAATGAGCAGTTCTTC. Its protein is CATSDGTSGGYNEQFF.

This clone was detected only a few times. The genes are TRBV5-1 and TRBJ1-6; 8 nucleotides line up with TRBD1. V dropped 4 bases and J dropped 8; count of bases not matched to a gene: 11. The V gene's germline CDR1 is SGHRS and CDR2 YFSETQ. This CDR3 comprises 16 residues. CDR3 residues: CASSLRTGFGDSPLHF. CDR3 coding DNA: TGCGCCAGCAGCCTCCGGACAGGGTTTGGGGATTCACCCCTCCACTTT.

This rearrangement joins TRBV5-5 to TRBJ2-3; TRBD2 is a possible D gene (5 bases). V was pared by 1 base and J by 0 bases, with 6 bases between. CDR3 length equals 14 residues. The germline CDR1 and CDR2 sequences are SGHKS and YYEKEE (reference sequence). In nucleotides, the CDR3 is TGTGCCAGCAGCTTGTGGACTAGCACAGATACGCAGTATTTT. It translates to CASSLWTSTDTQYF.

The chain couples TRBV19 to TRBJ2-3; 10 bases fit TRBD2. Germline CDR1 is LNHDA and CDR2 is SQIVND (reference sequence). The V and J ends lost 1 base and 1 base, in that order; junction bases with no gene match: 8. CDR3 length: 18 amino acids. Here the CDR3 reads CASSIVPTLAGGTDTQYF. DNA for the CDR3: TGTGCCAGTAGTATAGTTCCCACGCTAGCGGGGGGCACAGATACGCAGTATTTT.

This chain connects TRBV5-8 to TRBJ1-3; 9 positions match TRBD1. Germline assignment: CDR1 SGHTS and CDR2 YDEGEE. This CDR3 spans 16 amino acids. Trimming cost V 5 bases and J 0 bases; bases outside gene matches: 6. The CDR3 protein is CASRPGQGFSGNTIYF. Here the CDR3 DNA reads TGTGCCAGCAGGCCGGGACAGGGATTCTCTGGAAACACCATATATTTT.

The rearrangement links TRBV6-5 to TRBJ1-5; 8 bases are shared with TRBD1. CDR1 is MNHEY, CDR2 SVGAGI, per germline. This CDR3 region has 13 residues. Unmatched junction bases numbered 4, after V lost 6 bases and J lost 6 bases. CDR3 DNA sequence: TGTGCCAGCAGATTACAGGGGGGTCAGCCCCAGCATTTT. Its translation is CASRLQGGQPQHF.

The gene calls are TRBV24-1 and TRBJ1-2; D is unresolved. V was pared by 1 base and J by 4 bases, with 6 bases between. Germline CDR1 reads KGHDR; CDR2 reads SFDVKD. This CDR3 region has 13 residues. The CDR3 spells CATSDFSSYGYTF. The DNA of the CDR3 is TGTGCCACCAGTGATTTTTCCAGCTATGGCTACACCTTC.

This clone was seen just once. V and J are TRBV7-2 and TRBJ1-1; 8 bases align to TRBD1. The V gene end was trimmed by 4 bases and the J gene end by 7 bases; junction bases not matched to a gene: 11. CDR3 length equals 15 residues. Germline assignment: CDR1 SGHTA and CDR2 FQGNSA. DNA of the CDR3: TGTGCCAGCAGCTCGATACCAGGGGGCCGGGGTGAAGCTTTCTTT. It specifies CASSSIPGGRGEAFF.